The 19 T cell receptor beta chains reported below all come from one sample, sequenced in a study of T cell repertoires in cytomegalovirus infection. MiXCR, applied by TCRdb to the reads, yields one record per CDR3 protein. The sample carries around 310,000 distinct CDR3 sequences, 17% recorded once. The sample consisted of PBMCs. The receptor set was obtained from a human donor in good health (CMV status not recorded). Some clones in this sample may be carry-over from other donors' samples.

The V gene is TRBV27, the J gene TRBJ2-7; TRBD1 matches 7 bases. The CDR3 extends over 15 amino acids. V was clipped by 8 bases and J by 4 bases; unmatched bases: 14. Germline CDR1 is MNHEY and CDR2 is SMNVEV (reference sequence). CDR3 sequence: CASSFLSQGDYEQYF. DNA of the CDR3: TGTGCCAGCTCGTTTCTAAGTCAGGGGGATTACGAGCAGTACTTC.

This clonotype was seen ten or more times. This chain connects TRBV7-2 to TRBJ2-7; D ambiguous. Germline values: CDR1 SGHTA, CDR2 FQGNSA. This CDR3 is 18 amino acids long. V lost 0 bases to trimming and J lost 1 base, with 19 bases between them. The CDR3 region is CASSLAGRSNLISYEQYF. The CDR3 DNA is TGTGCCAGCAGCTTAGCAGGTCGCTCCAACTTAATATCCTACGAGCAGTACTTC.

CDR3 in DNA: TGTGCCAGCAGGTCTACAGGGAGCGGAACTTTCTTT. It translates to CASRSTGSGTFF. The genes are TRBV12-3 or TRBV12-4 and TRBJ1-1; maybe TRBD1 (6 bases). The V gene lost 6 bases and the J gene lost 12 bases, with 17 bases spanning the gap. This CDR3 region has 12 residues.

The CDR3 is CAISVGQLNTEAFF. DNA of the CDR3: TGTGCCATCAGCGTGGGACAGTTGAACACTGAAGCTTTCTTT. The chain has TRBV10-3 and TRBJ1-1; 7 bases agree with TRBD1. CDR3 length: 14 amino acids. V lost 6 bases, J lost 0 bases, and 4 bases stayed unmatched. Germline CDR1 reads ENHRY; CDR2 reads SYGVKD.

The genes are TRBV2 and TRBJ2-7; maybe TRBD2 (5 bases). Per germline, CDR1 SNHLY and CDR2 FYNNEI. The V end lost 2 bases, the J end lost 0 bases, and 8 bases lay between the germline ends. CDR3 length: 14 residues. The DNA of the CDR3 is TGTGCCAGCAGTGAAATTGGGAGCTCCTACGAGCAGTACTTC. The encoded protein is CASSEIGSSYEQYF.

This clonotype turned up a few times. The rearrangement uses TRBV20-1 and TRBJ2-7, with D possibly being TRBD1 or TRBD2 (5 bases each). With 0 bases removed from V and 6 bases from J, the gap between germline ends came to 6 bases. Germline V gene data show CDR1 as DFQATT and CDR2 as SNEGSKA (reference sequence). The CDR3 runs to 11 residues. The CDR3 loop reads CSAREGVEQYF. The CDR3 coding sequence is TGCAGTGCTAGAGAGGGGGTCGAGCAGTACTTC.

V usage is TRBV4-1 and J usage is TRBJ2-2, with a possible D match to TRBD2 (5 bases). The CDR3 is made up of 18 amino acids. Trimming removed 4 bases from V and 5 bases from J, with 23 bases in between. CDR1 MGHRA and CDR2 YSYEKL come from the germline V gene. The CDR3: CASSLREGMTQRTGELFF. CDR3 nucleotides: TGCGCCAGCAGCCTCCGGGAAGGGATGACCCAGAGGACCGGGGAGCTGTTTTTT.

The chain carries TRBV20-1 and TRBJ2-3; possibly TRBD1 or TRBD2 for D (5 bases each). V lost 5 bases to trimming and J lost 2 bases, with 17 bases between them. Germline V gives CDR1 DFQATT, CDR2 SNEGSKA (reference sequence). This CDR3 contains 15 residues. The CDR3 here is CSAAPRGYLTDTQYF. The DNA of the CDR3 is TGCAGTGCTGCCCCGAGGGGTTACCTCACAGATACGCAGTATTTT.

The chain combines TRBV7-2 with TRBJ2-6; 11 bases map to TRBD1. With V trimmed by 5 bases and J by 4 bases, 7 bases remained unmatched. The CDR3 has 17 residues. The germline gives CDR1 SGHTA, CDR2 FQGNSA. The CDR3 is CASSLGQGARGANVLTF. The CDR3 DNA follows: TGTGCCAGCAGCCTCGGACAGGGGGCGCGGGGGGCCAACGTCCTGACTTTC. The full variable domain, with the rest looked up from reference TRBV7-2 and TRBJ2-6, is GAGVSQSPSNKVTEKGKDVELRCDPISGHTALYWYRQSLGQGLEFLIYFQGNSAPDKSGLPSDRFSAERTGGSVSTLTIQRTQQEDSAVYLCASSLGQGARGANVLTFGAGSRLTVL.

This clonotype was found a few times. The chain uses TRBV9 and TRBJ1-5; a possible D gene is TRBD1 (5 bases). Germline V CDR1 and CDR2: SGDLS, YYNGEE. V lost 0 bases and J 6 bases, leaving 16 bases between the germline ends. This CDR3 contains 16 residues. The CDR3 sequence: CASSVGGGESFQPQHF. The CDR3 DNA sequence: TGTGCCAGCAGCGTAGGCGGGGGGGAGTCATTTCAGCCCCAGCATTTT.

V usage is TRBV20-1 and J usage is TRBJ2-7; 9 bases fit TRBD1. Germline CDR1 reads DFQATT; CDR2 reads SNEGSKA (reference sequence). V lost 8 bases, J lost 0 bases, and 2 bases stayed unmatched. The CDR3 is 12 residues long. CDR3 loop: CSPGQGSYEQYF. The CDR3 DNA reads as TGCAGTCCGGGACAGGGCTCCTACGAGCAGTACTTC.

The chain carries TRBV5-4 and TRBJ2-7; 14 bases are a match to TRBD2. The CDR3 length is 16 residues. CDR1 is SGHNT, CDR2 YYREEE, per germline (reference sequence). The trim removed 0 bases at V and 5 bases at J, leaving 4 bases unmatched. CDR3 protein: CASSLDGLAGGHEQYF. In DNA, the CDR3 is TGTGCCAGCAGCTTGGATGGACTAGCGGGGGGTCACGAGCAGTACTTC. The full variable domain, with the rest looked up from reference TRBV5-4 and TRBJ2-7, is ETGVTQSPTHLIKTRGQQVTLRCSSQSGHNTVSWYQQALGQGPQFIFQYYREEENGRGNFPPRFSGLQFPNYSSELNVNALELDDSALYLCASSLDGLAGGHEQYFGPGTRLTVT.

The chain uses TRBV20-1 and TRBJ2-7; D remains unclear. Germline V gene sequence: CDR1 DFQATT, CDR2 SNEGSKA (reference sequence). The CDR3 runs 14 residues. V lost 6 bases, J lost 0 bases, and 15 bases lay in between. This CDR3 reads CSAKQPESSYEQYF. Here the CDR3 DNA reads TGCAGTGCAAAACAGCCTGAGAGCTCCTACGAGCAGTACTTC.

This clonotype was picked up a small number of times. This chain links TRBV28 with TRBJ1-5; D not certain. With 3 bases removed from V and 3 bases from J, the gap between germline ends came to 9 bases. The CDR3 is made up of 14 amino acids. Germline CDR1 is MDHEN and CDR2 is SYDVKM. The DNA of the CDR3 is TGTGCCAGCAGTTTTGCGGGTTACAATCAGCCCCAGCATTTT. Its translation is CASSFAGYNQPQHF.

V gene TRBV6-5 combines with J gene TRBJ1-5, with D possibly TRBD1 on 6 matching bases. The V end lost 6 bases, the J end lost 5 bases, and 20 bases lay between the germline ends. Germline values: CDR1 MNHEY, CDR2 SVGAGI. The length of the CDR3 is 16 residues. CDR3 amino acids: CASSPRGRDIYQPQHF. The CDR3, as DNA: TGTGCCAGCAGCCCCCGGGGCAGGGACATTTATCAGCCCCAGCATTTT.

The chain combines TRBV2 with TRBJ1-4; D might be TRBD1 (5 bases). The CDR3 is 16 residues long. Per germline, CDR1 SNHLY and CDR2 FYNNEI. V lost 8 bases and J 9 bases, leaving 25 bases between the germline ends. The CDR3 region has the DNA TGTGCCAGCGGCCGGGACGATGGGGCCTTAAGTCAAAAACTGTTTTTT. It translates to CASGRDDGALSQKLFF.

A remark on this clonotype: One end of the junction fails to match germline, which may point to a read error. The rearrangement uses TRBV12-3 or TRBV12-4 and TRBJ1-2, with D tentatively TRBD1 (5 bases). This CDR3 spans 12 amino acids. The CDR3 here is CASSLVEGPSLF. The CDR3 DNA sequence: TGTGCCAGCAGTTTAGTTGAGGGGCCTTCGCTCTTC.

The sample holds many counts of this clonotype. The chain recombines TRBV7-2 with TRBJ2-3; 7 nucleotides agree with TRBD2. The CDR3 runs to 15 residues. V was clipped by 5 bases and J by 5 bases; unmatched bases: 10. Germline CDR1 reads SGHTA; CDR2 reads FQGNSA. The CDR3 here is CASSLSRLAEDTQYF. The CDR3 coding sequence is TGTGCCAGCAGCCTATCCAGGCTAGCGGAAGATACGCAGTATTTT.

This clonotype has ten or more counts. This chain uses TRBV5-5 with TRBJ2-1, with D possibly matching TRBD1 (6 bases). Germline V lookup: CDR1 SGHKS, CDR2 YYEKEE (reference sequence). The germline V and J ends were trimmed by 6 bases and 5 bases, with 15 bases remaining between them. CDR3 length: 14 residues. In DNA form, the CDR3 reads TGTGCCAGCACCGGGACACCTACCAACAATGAGCAGTTCTTC. Translating it yields CASTGTPTNNEQFF. The full variable domain, completed using reference TRBV5-5 and TRBJ2-1, is DAGVTQSPTHLIKTRGQQVTLRCSPISGHKSVSWYQQVLGQGPQFIFQYYEKEERGRGNFPDRFSARQFPNYSSELNVNALLLGDSALYLCASTGTPTNNEQFFGPGTRLTVL.